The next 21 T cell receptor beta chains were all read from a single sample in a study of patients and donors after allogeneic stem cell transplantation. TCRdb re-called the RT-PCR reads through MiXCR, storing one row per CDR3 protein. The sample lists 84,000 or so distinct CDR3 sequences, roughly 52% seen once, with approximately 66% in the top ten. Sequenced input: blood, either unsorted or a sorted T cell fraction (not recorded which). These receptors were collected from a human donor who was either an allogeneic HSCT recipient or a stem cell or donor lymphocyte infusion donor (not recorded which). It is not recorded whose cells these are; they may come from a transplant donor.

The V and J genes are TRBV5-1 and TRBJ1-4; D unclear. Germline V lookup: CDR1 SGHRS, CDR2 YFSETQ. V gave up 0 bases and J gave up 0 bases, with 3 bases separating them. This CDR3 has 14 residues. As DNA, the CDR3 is TGCGCCAGCAGCTTGGCCGCAACTAATGAAAAACTGTTTTTT. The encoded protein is CASSLAATNEKLFF.

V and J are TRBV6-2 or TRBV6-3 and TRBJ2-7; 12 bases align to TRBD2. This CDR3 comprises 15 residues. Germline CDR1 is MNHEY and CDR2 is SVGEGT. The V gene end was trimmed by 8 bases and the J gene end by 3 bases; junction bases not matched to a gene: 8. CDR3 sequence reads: CASHTGLAGNYEQYF. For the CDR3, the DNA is TGTGCCAGCCATACCGGACTAGCGGGAAACTACGAGCAGTACTTC.

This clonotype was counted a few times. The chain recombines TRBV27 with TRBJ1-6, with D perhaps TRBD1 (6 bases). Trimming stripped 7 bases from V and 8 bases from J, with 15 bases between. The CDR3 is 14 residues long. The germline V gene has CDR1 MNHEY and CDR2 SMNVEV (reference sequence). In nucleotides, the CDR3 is TGTGCCAGCACCTGGGGGCCCGGGGATTCACCCCTCCACTTT. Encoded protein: CASTWGPGDSPLHF.

CDR3 bases: TGTGCCAGCAGTCTACAGGGATTGGGGACCCAGTACTTC. This gives the protein CASSLQGLGTQYF. The chain uses TRBV12-3 or TRBV12-4 and TRBJ2-5; weak D call: TRBD1 (6 bases). This CDR3 spans 13 amino acids. V was shortened by 5 bases and J by 7 bases, with 14 bases between the two germline ends.

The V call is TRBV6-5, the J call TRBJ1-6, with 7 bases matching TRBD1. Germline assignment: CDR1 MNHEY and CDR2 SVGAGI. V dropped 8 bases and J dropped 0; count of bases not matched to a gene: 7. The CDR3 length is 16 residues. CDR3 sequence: CASAWTGSSYNSPLHF. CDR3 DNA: TGTGCCAGCGCCTGGACAGGCAGCTCCTATAATTCACCCCTCCACTTT.

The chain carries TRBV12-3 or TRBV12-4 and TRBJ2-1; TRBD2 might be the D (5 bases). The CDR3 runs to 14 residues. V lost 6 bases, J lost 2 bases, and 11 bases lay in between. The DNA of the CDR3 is TGTGCCAGCAGCAATAGCGAAACCTACAATGAGCAGTTCTTC. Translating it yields CASSNSETYNEQFF.

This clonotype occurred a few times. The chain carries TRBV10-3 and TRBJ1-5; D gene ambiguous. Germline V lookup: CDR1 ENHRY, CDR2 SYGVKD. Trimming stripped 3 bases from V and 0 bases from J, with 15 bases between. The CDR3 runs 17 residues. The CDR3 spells CAISDIVKGNSNQPQHF. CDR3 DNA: TGTGCCATCAGTGATATTGTCAAGGGAAATAGCAATCAGCCCCAGCATTTT.

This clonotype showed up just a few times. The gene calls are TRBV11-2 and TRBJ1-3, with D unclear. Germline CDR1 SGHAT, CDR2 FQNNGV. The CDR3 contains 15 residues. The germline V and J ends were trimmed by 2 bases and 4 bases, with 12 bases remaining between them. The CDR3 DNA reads TGTGCCAGCAGCTTAACCACCCCTAGGGGAAACACCATATATTTT. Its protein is CASSLTTPRGNTIYF.

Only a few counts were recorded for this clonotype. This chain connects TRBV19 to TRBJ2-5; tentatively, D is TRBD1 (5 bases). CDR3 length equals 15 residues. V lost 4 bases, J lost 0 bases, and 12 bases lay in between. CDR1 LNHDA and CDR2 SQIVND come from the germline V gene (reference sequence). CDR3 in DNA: TGTGCCAGTAGTACCCTTGACAGAGACCAAGAGACCCAGTACTTC. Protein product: CASSTLDRDQETQYF.

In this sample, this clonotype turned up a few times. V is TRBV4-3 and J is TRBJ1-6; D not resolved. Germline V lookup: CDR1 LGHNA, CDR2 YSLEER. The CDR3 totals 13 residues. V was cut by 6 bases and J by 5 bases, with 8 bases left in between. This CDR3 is CASRDGNNSPLHF. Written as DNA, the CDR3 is TGCGCCAGCAGAGACGGCAATAATTCACCCCTCCACTTT.

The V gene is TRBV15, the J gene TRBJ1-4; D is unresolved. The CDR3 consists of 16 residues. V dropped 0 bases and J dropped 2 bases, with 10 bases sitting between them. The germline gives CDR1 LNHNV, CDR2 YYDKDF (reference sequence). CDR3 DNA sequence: TGTGCCACCAGCAGAGATGGGCCAGATACTAATGAAAAACTGTTTTTT. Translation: CATSRDGPDTNEKLFF.

DNA of the CDR3: TGTGCCAGCAGTTCGCAATATAAAGAGACCCAGTACTTC. Amino acid sequence: CASSSQYKETQYF. The rearrangement links TRBV12-3 or TRBV12-4 to TRBJ2-5; D is ambiguous. Trimming took 4 bases from V and 3 from J, leaving 9 bases between them. The CDR3 totals 13 residues.

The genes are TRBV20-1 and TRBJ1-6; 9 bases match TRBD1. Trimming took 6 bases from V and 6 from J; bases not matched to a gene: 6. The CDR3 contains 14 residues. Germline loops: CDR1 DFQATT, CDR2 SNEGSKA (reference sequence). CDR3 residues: CSATTGGGNSPLHF. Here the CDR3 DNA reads TGCAGTGCAACGACAGGGGGAGGTAATTCACCCCTCCACTTT.

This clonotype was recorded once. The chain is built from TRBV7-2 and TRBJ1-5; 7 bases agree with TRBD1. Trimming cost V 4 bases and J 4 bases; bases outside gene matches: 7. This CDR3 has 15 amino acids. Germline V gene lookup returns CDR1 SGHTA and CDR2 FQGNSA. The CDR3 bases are TGTGCCAGCAGCTCCGAGACAGGGTTGAATCAGCCCCAGCATTTT. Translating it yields CASSSETGLNQPQHF.

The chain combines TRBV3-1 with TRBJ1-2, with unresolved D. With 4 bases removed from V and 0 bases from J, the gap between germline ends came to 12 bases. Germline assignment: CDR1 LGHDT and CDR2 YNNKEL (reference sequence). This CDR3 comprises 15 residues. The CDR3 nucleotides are TGTGCCAGCAGCCCACCGACGGCGCCTAACTATGGCTACACCTTC. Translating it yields CASSPPTAPNYGYTF.

For the CDR3, the DNA is TGTGCCAGCAGTGTCGACTGGACCTACAATGAGCAGTTCTTC. Encoded protein: CASSVDWTYNEQFF. V usage is TRBV27 and J usage is TRBJ2-1; D not certain. V shed 5 bases and J shed 2 bases, with 10 bases lying between them. Looked up from germline, CDR1 is MNHEY and CDR2 is SMNVEV (reference sequence). The CDR3 contains 14 residues.

This chain's CDR3 is CASRFAGPRGYEQYF. In DNA, the CDR3 is TGTGCCAGCAGGTTTGCGGGCCCAAGGGGCTACGAGCAGTACTTC. This chain joins TRBV12-3 or TRBV12-4 and TRBJ2-7; D is tentatively TRBD1 or TRBD2 (5 bases each). This CDR3 is built from 15 residues. The V gene lost 6 bases and the J gene lost 3 bases, with 18 bases spanning the gap.

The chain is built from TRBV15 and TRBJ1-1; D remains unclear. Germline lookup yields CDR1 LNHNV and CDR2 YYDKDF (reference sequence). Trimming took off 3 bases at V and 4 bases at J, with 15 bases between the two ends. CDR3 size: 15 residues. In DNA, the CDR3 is TGTGCCACCAGCAGCCGAGAGCTTGTCGGCACTGAAGCTTTCTTT. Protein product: CATSSRELVGTEAFF.

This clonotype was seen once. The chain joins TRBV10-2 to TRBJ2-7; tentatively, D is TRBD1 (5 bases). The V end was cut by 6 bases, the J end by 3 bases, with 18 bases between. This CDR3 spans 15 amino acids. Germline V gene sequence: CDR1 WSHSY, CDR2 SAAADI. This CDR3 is CASRERTDKDYEQYF. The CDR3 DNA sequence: TGCGCCAGCAGGGAGAGGACGGACAAGGACTACGAGCAGTACTTC.

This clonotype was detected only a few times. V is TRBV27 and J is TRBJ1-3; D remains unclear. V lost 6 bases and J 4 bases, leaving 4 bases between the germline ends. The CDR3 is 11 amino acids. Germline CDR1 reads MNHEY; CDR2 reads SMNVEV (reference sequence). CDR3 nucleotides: TGTGCCAGCAGCAGAGGAAACACCATATATTTT. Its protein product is CASSRGNTIYF.

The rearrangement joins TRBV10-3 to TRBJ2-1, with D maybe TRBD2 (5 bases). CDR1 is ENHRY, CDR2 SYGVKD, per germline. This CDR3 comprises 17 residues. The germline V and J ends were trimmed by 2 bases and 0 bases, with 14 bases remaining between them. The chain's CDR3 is CAISERRNGGSYNEQFF. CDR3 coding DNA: TGTGCCATCAGTGAGCGAAGAAACGGAGGCTCCTACAATGAGCAGTTCTTC.